A selection of T cell receptor beta chains follows, all from one sample in a study of T cell clonotyping in hematopoietic cell transplantation. Sequencing used immunoSEQ multiplex PCR; TCRdb keeps in-frame clones, though not all of them. The data show fewer than 40,000 clones, with approximately 88% seen just once and approximately 2% held by the top ten. What was sequenced was peripheral blood mononuclear cells. These TCRs come from a woman aged 40 to 50 in good health. Some clones in this sample may be carry-over from other donors' samples. The CDR3 runs from the conserved cysteine through the conserved F or W. The D gene is left open where the match is weak. The size of a clone is reported for some rows only, either as once, few or many, or as a class for expanded clones.

DNA,CDR3,J,D,size,V
TGTGCCAGCCGGCGGGGGAGGGATTACGAGCAGTACTTC,CASRRGRDYEQYF,TRBJ2-7,TRBD2,-,TRBV6-5
TGTGCCAGCACCGCCCTAGCCAAAAACATTCAGTACTTC,CASTALAKNIQYF,TRBJ2-4,-,-,TRBV11-3
TGTGCCAGCAGTTTCGCTTTTGACAGGTCTAATGAAAAACTGTTTTTT,CASSFAFDRSNEKLFF,TRBJ1-4,-,-,TRBV27
TGTGCCAGCAGCTTAGTTACCGGGAGTGAGCACACTGAAGCTTTCTTT,CASSLVTGSEHTEAFF,TRBJ1-1,-,-,TRBV11-3
TGTGCCAGCAACGAGGAAAACTATGGCTACACCTTC,CASNEENYGYTF,TRBJ1-2,-,-,TRBV2
TGTGCCAGCCTTCCTTTTTGTGAAAAGCAGTATTTT,CASLPFCEKQYF,TRBJ2-3,-,-,TRBV7-3
TGCGCCAGCAGCCAAGGGGAAAGGATTCAGCCCCAGCATTTT,CASSQGERIQPQHF,TRBJ1-5,-,-,TRBV4-1
TGTGCCAGCAGCGTAGTCGTACAGGGCTCCTACGAGCAGTACTTC,CASSVVVQGSYEQYF,TRBJ2-7,-,-,TRBV9
TGTGCCAGCAGTGCCTTCCCAGGGACAACTAATGAAAAACTGTTTTTT,CASSAFPGTTNEKLFF,TRBJ1-4,-,once,TRBV25-1
TGTGCCATAGGACAGGGGGCAAGTCATGGCTACACCTTC,CAIGQGASHGYTF,TRBJ1-2,TRBD1,-,TRBV28
TGTGCCTGGAGTTCAGCAGGGTCATATGGCTACACCTTC,CAWSSAGSYGYTF,TRBJ1-2,-,-,TRBV30
TGTGCCAGCAGCTTAGGTGGTCAGACCTATGGCTACACCTTC,CASSLGGQTYGYTF,TRBJ1-2,-,-,TRBV13
TGTGCCAGCAGTGAAGCGCTTGGTTCCTACGAGCAGTACTTC,CASSEALGSYEQYF,TRBJ2-7,-,-,TRBV2
TGTGCCAGCAGCTTAGCCTTTCAGGCAAATCAGCCCCAGCATTTT,CASSLAFQANQPQHF,TRBJ1-5,-,-,TRBV7-2
TGCAGTGCGACCAGCCCTTTTGGCTACACCTTC,CSATSPFGYTF,TRBJ1-2,-,once,TRBV20-1
TGTGCCGGGACCCGGGACAGGGCTCCCGGGGAGCTGTTTTTT,CAGTRDRAPGELFF,TRBJ2-2,TRBD1,once,TRBV30
TGTGCCAGCAGCTTTTTGGGGCAAGAGCAGTACTTC,CASSFLGQEQYF,TRBJ2-7,-,once,TRBV5-4
TGTGCCAGCAGCTTGACAGGGGCAGATACGCAGTATTTT,CASSLTGADTQYF,TRBJ2-3,TRBD1,-,TRBV5-8
TGCAGCGTCGGGAAAGGCTCATACACTGAAGCTTTCTTT,CSVGKGSYTEAFF,TRBJ1-1,-,-,TRBV29-1
TGTGCCAGCAGTATCAGGGAGGGGCAGCCCCAGCATTTT,CASSIREGQPQHF,TRBJ1-5,-,-,TRBV27
TGTGCCAGCAGTTATGACTGGGGGTCCTACGAGCAGTACTTC,CASSYDWGSYEQYF,TRBJ2-7,-,few,TRBV6-5
TGTGCCAGCAGCCCTTACGCGGCCGGCACCGGGGAGCTGTTTTTT,CASSPYAAGTGELFF,TRBJ2-2,-,-,TRBV7-6
TGTGAAAGCCGCCTCATGAACACTGAAGCTTTCTTT,CESRLMNTEAFF,TRBJ1-1,-,-,TRBV5-6
TGTGCCAGCAAGGGGGCCCAGAGTTATCAGCCCCAGCATTTT,CASKGAQSYQPQHF,TRBJ1-5,TRBD1,-,TRBV28
TGCAGTGCTGAGGGGGCGGGTGAAGCTTTCTTT,CSAEGAGEAFF,TRBJ1-1,TRBD1,-,TRBV20-1
TGTGCCAGCAGCCCTAACGGCGGGTCCTACGAGCAGTACTTC,CASSPNGGSYEQYF,TRBJ2-7,-,-,TRBV7-6
TGTGCCTGGAGTCTCAGCCGCACAGATACGCAGTATTTT,CAWSLSRTDTQYF,TRBJ2-3,-,-,TRBV30
TGCGCCAGCAGCCAAGATTGGGGGCGAAAATACAATGAGCAGTTCTTC,CASSQDWGRKYNEQFF,TRBJ2-1,-,once,TRBV4-1
TGTGCCAGATCGGGAGAGACTCACTATGGCTACACCTTC,CARSGETHYGYTF,TRBJ1-2,-,-,TRBV27
TGTGCCTTGCACCGGGACCCTAACGCCGGGGAGCTGTTTTTT,CALHRDPNAGELFF,TRBJ2-2,-,-,TRBV30
TGTGCCAGCAGCGGCGCTACCGGGGAGCTGTTTTTT,CASSGATGELFF,TRBJ2-2,-,once,TRBV9
TGTGCCAGCAAGCGGGGACAGGGCAATCAGCCCCAGCATTTT,CASKRGQGNQPQHF,TRBJ1-5,TRBD1,-,TRBV6-5
TGTGCCAGCACCTGGCTGCAGGAGAAATTCTACAATGAGCAGTTCTTC,CASTWLQEKFYNEQFF,TRBJ2-1,-,-,TRBV7-9
TGTGCCAGCATACCGGGACAGGGGGCCGGTAGCAATCAGCCCCAGCATTTT,CASIPGQGAGSNQPQHF,TRBJ1-5,TRBD1,-,TRBV7-8
TGTGCCAGCAGCTTAGGTGAGCGGCAACCACAAAATGAGCAGTTCTTC,CASSLGERQPQNEQFF,TRBJ2-1,-,-,TRBV7-2
TGCGCCAGCAGCCTGACCGGACTTGCTCCCTACGAGCAGTACTTC,CASSLTGLAPYEQYF,TRBJ2-7,-,-,TRBV10-1
TGTGCCAGCATGAGGGCAGGTCTCCACGAGCAGTACTTC,CASMRAGLHEQYF,TRBJ2-7,-,-,TRBV14
TGTGCCAGCTCACCAGGCTTGGACAGGGTTTCAGGAAACACCATATATTTT,CASSPGLDRVSGNTIYF,TRBJ1-3,TRBD1,-,TRBV18
TGTGCCAGCAGCCAAGATGGGGGGGTTTTGGATGATGGCTACACCTTC,CASSQDGGVLDDGYTF,TRBJ1-2,-,-,TRBV4-2
TGCGCCAGCAGCCCAGCCGGTAACTACGAGCAGTACTTC,CASSPAGNYEQYF,TRBJ2-7,-,few,TRBV5-1
TGTGCCTGGAGTGGAGGTGGGGGGGCCAACTATCAGCCCCAGCATTTT,CAWSGGGGANYQPQHF,TRBJ1-5,-,-,TRBV30
TGCGCCAGCAGCCTAACGCCGGGACTAGCGACCCAAGAGACCCAGTACTTC,CASSLTPGLATQETQYF,TRBJ2-5,TRBD2,-,TRBV5-1
TGTGCCAGTAGTAAGGGCCCCGGGGTCTATGGCTACACCTTC,CASSKGPGVYGYTF,TRBJ1-2,-,-,TRBV19
TGTGCCAGCAGTCTGGACGGGAACACTGAAGCTTTCTTT,CASSLDGNTEAFF,TRBJ1-1,-,once,TRBV28
TGTGCCAGCAGCCGCCTCGGGACGGTGAACACTGAAGCTTTCTTT,CASSRLGTVNTEAFF,TRBJ1-1,-,-,TRBV14
TGTGCCAGCAGTTTAACCCCCGGATTGAACACTGAAGCTTTCTTT,CASSLTPGLNTEAFF,TRBJ1-1,-,-,TRBV28
TGTGCCAGCAGCCGACAGGGAGCTTACGAGCAGTACTTC,CASSRQGAYEQYF,TRBJ2-7,TRBD1,-,TRBV11-2
TGTGCCAGCAGCCAAGGGGAGGAGATGGGCTATGGCTACACCTTC,CASSQGEEMGYGYTF,TRBJ1-2,-,-,TRBV4-2
TGTGCCTGGAGTGTATTGGCTAGCGGGGTATACGAGCAGTACTTC,CAWSVLASGVYEQYF,TRBJ2-7,TRBD2,once,TRBV30
TGTGCCAGCAGATCGTTGGGGAACAATCAGCCCCAGCATTTT,CASRSLGNNQPQHF,TRBJ1-5,-,-,TRBV27
TGCGCCAGCAGCTTGACCGGGACAGGGGCTCAAAAACTGTTTTTT,CASSLTGTGAQKLFF,TRBJ1-4,TRBD1,-,TRBV5-1
TGCGCCAGCAGTGACCGGGCAGGCAATCAGCCCCAGCATTTT,CASSDRAGNQPQHF,TRBJ1-5,-,-,TRBV10-2
TGTGCCAGCAGGTCGGCGGGAGTAGATACGCAGTATTTT,CASRSAGVDTQYF,TRBJ2-3,TRBD2,few,TRBV5-8
TGTGCCAGCAGTTACGCGGGTCAGCCCCAGCATTTT,CASSYAGQPQHF,TRBJ1-5,-,-,TRBV6-5
TGCAGCGTTGAGACAGGGGGGAACACTGAAGCTTTCTTT,CSVETGGNTEAFF,TRBJ1-1,TRBD1,-,TRBV29-1
TGTGCCAGCAGCCGGGGTTACGAGCAGTACTTC,CASSRGYEQYF,TRBJ2-7,-,-,TRBV7-2
TGTGCCAGTAGTGCGGGGAACAATCAGCCCCAGCATTTT,CASSAGNNQPQHF,TRBJ1-5,-,-,TRBV19
TGCGCCAGCAGCTTGGGGGGCGGGACTTCCTCTGGAAACACCATATATTTT,CASSLGGGTSSGNTIYF,TRBJ1-3,-,-,TRBV5-1
TGTGCCAGCAGTTCACCGGGACTATCTAGCACAGATACGCAGTATTTT,CASSSPGLSSTDTQYF,TRBJ2-3,TRBD2,-,TRBV28